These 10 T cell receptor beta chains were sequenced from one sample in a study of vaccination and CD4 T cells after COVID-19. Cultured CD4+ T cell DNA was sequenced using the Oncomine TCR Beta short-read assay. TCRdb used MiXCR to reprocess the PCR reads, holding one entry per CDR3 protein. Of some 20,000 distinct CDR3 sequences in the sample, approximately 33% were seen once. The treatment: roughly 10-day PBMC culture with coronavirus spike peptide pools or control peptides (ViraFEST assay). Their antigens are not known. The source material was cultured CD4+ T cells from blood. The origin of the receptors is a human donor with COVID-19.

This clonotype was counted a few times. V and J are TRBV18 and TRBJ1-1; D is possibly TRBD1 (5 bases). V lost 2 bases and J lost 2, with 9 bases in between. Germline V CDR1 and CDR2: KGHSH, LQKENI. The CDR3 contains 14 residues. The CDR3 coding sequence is TGTGCCAGCTCACCATTTGGGGCTAACACTGAAGCTTTCTTT. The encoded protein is CASSPFGANTEAFF.

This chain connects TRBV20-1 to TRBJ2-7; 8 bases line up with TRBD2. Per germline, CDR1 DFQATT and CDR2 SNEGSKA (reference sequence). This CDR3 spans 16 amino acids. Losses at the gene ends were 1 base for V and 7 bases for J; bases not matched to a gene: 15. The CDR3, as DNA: TGCAGTGCTAGAGGTGATAGGACTAGCAGGGGCTGGGAGCAGTACTTC. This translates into CSARGDRTSRGWEQYF.

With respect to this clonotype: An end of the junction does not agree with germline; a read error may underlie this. The CDR3 nucleotides are TGTGCCAGCCGCGATACGGAGGGCCTCTATGGCCACACCTTC. It yields the protein CASRDTEGLYGHTF. The chain combines TRBV2 with TRBJ1-2; D uncertain. The CDR3 is 14 residues long. Germline values: CDR1 SNHLY, CDR2 FYNNEI.

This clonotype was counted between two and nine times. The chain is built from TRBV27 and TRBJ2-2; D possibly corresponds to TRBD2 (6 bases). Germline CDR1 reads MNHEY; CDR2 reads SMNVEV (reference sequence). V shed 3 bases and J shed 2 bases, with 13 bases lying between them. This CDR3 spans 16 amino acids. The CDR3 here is CASSFLRGTNTGELFF. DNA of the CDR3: TGTGCCAGCAGTTTTTTGCGGGGCACAAACACCGGGGAGCTGTTTTTT.

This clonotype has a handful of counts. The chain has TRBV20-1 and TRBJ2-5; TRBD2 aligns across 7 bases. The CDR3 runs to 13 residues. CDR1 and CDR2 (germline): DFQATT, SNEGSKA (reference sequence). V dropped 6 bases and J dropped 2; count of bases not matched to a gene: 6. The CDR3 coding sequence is TGCAGTGCCATCCACGGGGGGCAAGAGACCCAGTACTTC. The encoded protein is CSAIHGGQETQYF.

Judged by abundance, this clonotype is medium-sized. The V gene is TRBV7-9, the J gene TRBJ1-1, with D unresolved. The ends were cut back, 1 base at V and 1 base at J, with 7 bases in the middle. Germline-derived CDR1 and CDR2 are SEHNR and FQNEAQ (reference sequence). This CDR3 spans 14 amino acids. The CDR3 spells CASSLVAANTEAFF. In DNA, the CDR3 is TGTGCCAGCAGCTTAGTTGCAGCGAACACTGAAGCTTTCTTT.

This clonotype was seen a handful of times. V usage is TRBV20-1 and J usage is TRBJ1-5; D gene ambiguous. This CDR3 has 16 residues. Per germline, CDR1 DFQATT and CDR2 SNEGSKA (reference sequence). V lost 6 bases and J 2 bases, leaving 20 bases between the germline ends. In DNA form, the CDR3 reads TGCAGTGCCTCGGACCCCGAAGGGATACGCAATCAGCCCCAGCATTTT. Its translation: CSASDPEGIRNQPQHF.

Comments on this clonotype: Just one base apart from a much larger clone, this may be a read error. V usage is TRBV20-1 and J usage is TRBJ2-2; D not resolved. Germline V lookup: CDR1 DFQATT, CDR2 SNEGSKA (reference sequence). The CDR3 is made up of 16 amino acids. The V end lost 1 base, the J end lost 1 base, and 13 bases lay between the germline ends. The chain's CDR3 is CSARGQRSRNTGELFF. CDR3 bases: TGCAGTGCTAGAGGGCAGAGATCCCGGAACACCGGGGAGCTGTTTTTT.

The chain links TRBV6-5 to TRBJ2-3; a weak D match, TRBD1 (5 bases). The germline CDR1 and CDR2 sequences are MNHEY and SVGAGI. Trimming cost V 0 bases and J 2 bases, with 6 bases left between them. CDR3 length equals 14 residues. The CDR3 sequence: CASSYSGATDTQYF. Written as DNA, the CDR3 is TGTGCCAGCAGTTACTCTGGGGCCACAGATACGCAGTATTTT.

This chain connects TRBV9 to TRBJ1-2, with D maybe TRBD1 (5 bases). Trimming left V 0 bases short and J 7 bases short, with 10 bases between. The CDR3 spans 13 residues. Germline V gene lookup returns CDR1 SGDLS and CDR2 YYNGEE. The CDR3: CASSVGERGGYTF. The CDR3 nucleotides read TGTGCCAGCAGCGTAGGTGAAAGGGGTGGCTACACCTTC.